This T cell receptor (beta chain) was documented in a study of response to subunit inactivated influenza vaccine. This clonotype turned up a few times. Antigen unknown. The J segment lost 5 bases and the V segment lost 6 bases, leaving 10 bases of the junction unmatched. CDR1 and CDR2 from the germline V gene are SEHNR and FQNEAQ (reference sequence). There are 14 residues in the CDR3. From the RT-PCR reads, TCRdb called clonotypes with MiXCR, one entry per CDR3 protein. The table includes under 550,000 distinct CDR3 sequences, under 9% detected once. The study's findings and limits: Only a handful of new T cells, the authors suggested, are recruited with each seasonal influenza vaccination.

The V gene is TRBV7-9, the J gene TRBJ2-7; 7 bases match TRBD1. The TCR comes from a man aged 50 to 75 who received an inactivated influenza vaccine. Sequenced material: PBMCs from blood, taken less than 30 months after vaccination. CDR3 in DNA: TGTGCCAGCAGATCGACAGGGAGTGGCAACGAGCAGTACTTC. It encodes CASRSTGSGNEQYF.